The source of this T cell receptor beta chain is a study of shared clonotypes between healthy human individuals. Study details: For every donor, three CD4 naive, three CD4 memory, two CD8 naive and one CD8 memory plates were used. Study observations and caveats: A handful of donors shared approximately 5% of their naive CD4 clonotypes. Despite large depth, sorted-subset datasets appeared incompletely sequenced.

The CDR3 has 16 residues. With 2 bases removed from V and 4 bases from J, the gap between germline ends came to 18 bases. Germline V gene lookup returns CDR1 MNHEY and CDR2 SMNVEV (reference sequence). Investigators spread the genomic DNA of each subset evenly over several immunoSEQ plates. Assay used: immunoSEQ multiplex PCR; TCRdb lists only in-frame clones, some missing. The data contain millions of clones, about 93% of them singletons. With regard to this clone: No antigen is known for it.

CD45RO-negative cells were positively selected for CCR7, leaving out terminally differentiated effector memory CD45RA+ cells. Sample: naive CD8+ T cells from PBMCs. The chain is built from TRBV27 and TRBJ2-7, with a possible D match to TRBD2 (5 bases). The sequence was obtained from a man aged 18-30 years in good health. Some clones in this sample may be carry-over from other donors' samples. The CDR3 sequence is CASSLRAREIPYEQYF. The CDR3 DNA is TGTGCCAGCAGTTTAAGGGCTAGGGAGATTCCGTACGAGCAGTACTTC.